The 22 T cell receptor beta chains given below trace back to one sample, sequenced in a study of beta chain features in type 1 diabetes. Reverse transcription of all isolated RNA meant that expressed TCRB transcripts were sequenced. Sequenced by immunoSEQ multiplex PCR; TCRdb stores in-frame clones only, minus some. The sample lists roughly 140,000 clones; over 9% were seen once. Antigen specificity for these receptors is unknown. Findings of the study overall: Type 1 diabetes patients had TCRB CDR3s that were shorter (moderately but significantly so) in all four CD4+ subsets.

Sequenced sample: central memory CD4+ T cells from blood. These receptors all stem from a man aged 25-45 years with type 1 diabetes.

CDR3 amino acids: CASSWGQGNSQPQHF. CDR3 nucleotide sequence: TGCGCCAGCAGCTGGGGACAGGGAAATAGTCAGCCCCAGCATTTT. The J gene is TRBJ1-5, the V gene TRBV5-1, with 9 positions matching TRBD1. The length of the CDR3 is 15 residues. Germline V CDR1 and CDR2: SGHRS, YFSETQ. V lost 3 bases and J lost 6; bases outside the gene matches: 7.

This clone has just a few counts. V is TRBV29-1 and J is TRBJ1-4; 8 bases line up with TRBD1. The ends lost 5 bases at V and 8 bases at J; junction bases unmatched: 10. Looked up from germline, CDR1 is SQVTM and CDR2 is ANQGSEA. This CDR3 spans 14 amino acids. The CDR3 nucleotides read TGCAGCGTTTTTTTGACAGGGGCCAGAGAAAAACTGTTTTTT. This gives the protein CSVFLTGAREKLFF.

The rearrangement joins TRBV4-3 to TRBJ1-2; 8 bases line up with TRBD1. CDR3 length: 14 residues. With V trimmed by 0 bases and J by 8 bases, 5 bases remained unmatched. The germline CDR1 and CDR2 sequences are LGHNA and YSLEER. The chain's CDR3 is CASSQEIRGHGYTF. In DNA, the CDR3 is TGCGCCAGCAGCCAAGAAATCAGGGGGCACGGCTACACCTTC.

This clone showed up just a few times. The chain carries TRBV28 and TRBJ1-1, with a weak D call TRBD1 (5 bases). V lost 8 bases and J 4 bases, leaving 14 bases between the germline ends. The CDR3 runs 13 residues. Germline V gene sequence: CDR1 MDHEN, CDR2 SYDVKM. The CDR3 DNA reads TGTGCCAGCTTAGCGGGTGGGGGCACTGAAGCTTTCTTT. Its translation is CASLAGGGTEAFF.

A few counts support this clone. The chain is built from TRBV28 and TRBJ1-2; 7 nucleotides agree with TRBD1. The trim removed 7 bases at V and 14 bases at J, leaving 10 bases unmatched. CDR1 is MDHEN, CDR2 SYDVKM, per germline. This CDR3 spans 11 amino acids. Here the CDR3 DNA reads TGTGCCAGCACCTCAGGACAGGCTAAAACCTTC. Translation gives CASTSGQAKTF.

This clone turned up a few times. The chain couples TRBV5-4 to TRBJ1-2; 9 bases fit TRBD1. CDR3 length: 15 amino acids. The V gene end was trimmed by 4 bases and the J gene end by 4 bases; junction bases not matched to a gene: 8. Germline V lookup: CDR1 SGHNT, CDR2 YYREEE (reference sequence). As DNA, the CDR3 is TGTGCCAGCAGCCCCATGGGACAGGGATCCTATGGCTACACCTTC. Translated: CASSPMGQGSYGYTF. Full variable domain (missing parts from reference TRBV5-4 and TRBJ1-2): ETGVTQSPTHLIKTRGQQVTLRCSSQSGHNTVSWYQQALGQGPQFIFQYYREEENGRGNFPPRFSGLQFPNYSSELNVNALELDDSALYLCASSPMGQGSYGYTFGSGTRLTVV.

V usage is TRBV30 and J usage is TRBJ2-3, with 10 bases identical to TRBD2. Trimming took 0 bases from V and 11 from J; bases not matched to a gene: 5. The CDR3 has 13 residues. CDR1 GTSNPN and CDR2 SVGIG come from the germline V gene (reference sequence). This chain's CDR3 is CAWSVRLAGGQYF. Written as DNA, the CDR3 is TGTGCCTGGAGTGTACGTTTAGCGGGAGGGCAGTATTTT.

This sequence joins TRBV5-1 and TRBJ1-5; TRBD1 aligns across 10 bases. The CDR3 has 15 amino acids. Losses at the gene ends were 3 bases for V and 7 bases for J; bases not matched to a gene: 7. Germline values: CDR1 SGHRS, CDR2 YFSETQ. The CDR3 coding sequence is TGCGCCAGCAGCTCCGGGACAGGGGCGGGACAGCCCCAGCATTTT. Its translation: CASSSGTGAGQPQHF.

This clone turned up a few times. V gene TRBV5-1 combines with J gene TRBJ2-5; possible D gene TRBD1, 5 bases. The CDR3 loop spans 15 amino acids. V was clipped by 0 bases and J by 2 bases, with 11 bases between them. Germline V gene sequence: CDR1 SGHRS, CDR2 YFSETQ. Written as DNA, the CDR3 is TGCGCCAGCAGCTTGGTGGGGCCAGGACAAGAGACCCAGTACTTC. Translating it yields CASSLVGPGQETQYF.

The genes are TRBV19 and TRBJ2-7, with D tentatively TRBD2 (5 bases). V gave up 4 bases and J gave up 0 bases, with 10 bases separating them. Germline CDR1 and CDR2: LNHDA and SQIVND (reference sequence). The CDR3 sequence is 14 residues long. CDR3 sequence (DNA): TGTGCCAGTAGTACCCTCCGGGACTCCTACGAGCAGTACTTC. Translation gives CASSTLRDSYEQYF. Combining the CDR3 with reference TRBV19 and TRBJ2-7 gives the whole variable domain DGGITQSPKYLFRKEGQNVTLSCEQNLNHDAMYWYRQDPGQGLRLIYYSQIVNDFQKGDIAEGYSVSREKKESFPLTVTSAQKNPTAFYLCASSTLRDSYEQYFGPGTRLTVT.

The CDR3 protein is CASSLMGGYEQYF. The CDR3 DNA reads TGTGCCAGCAGCTTGATGGGAGGCTACGAGCAGTACTTC. The V and J genes are TRBV7-2 and TRBJ2-7; D possibly corresponds to TRBD2 (6 bases). Per the germline V gene, CDR1 is SGHTA and CDR2 is FQGNSA. The ends were cut back, 3 bases at V and 3 bases at J, with 9 bases in the middle. There are 13 residues in the CDR3.

CDR3 nucleotides: TGTGCCAGCAGCAAAGACCGCGGGAGGAGGGGTGAGCAGTTCTTC. Translated, it gives CASSKDRGRRGEQFF. V usage is TRBV21-1 and J usage is TRBJ2-1; the table gives TRBD2 as D, unverified against the DNA. TRBV21-1 is recorded as a pseudogene. This CDR3 spans 15 amino acids.

This chain uses TRBV2 with TRBJ1-2; 7 bases match TRBD1. The V segment lost 5 bases and the J segment 7 bases; nucleotides outside the gene matches: 7. Germline CDR1 reads SNHLY; CDR2 reads FYNNEI. The CDR3 consists of 13 residues. The CDR3 DNA follows: TGTGCCAGCAGTATGACAGGGCGCGCTGGCTACACCTTC. This encodes CASSMTGRAGYTF.

The chain combines TRBV29-1 with TRBJ2-5; 7 nucleotides agree with TRBD1. The J call is in doubt because the DNA end fits TRBJ2-7 better. CDR1 is SQVTM and CDR2 is ANQGSEA in the germline V gene. The CDR3 has 14 residues. CDR3 region: CSVQQTNRGAEQYF. The DNA of the CDR3 is TGCAGCGTTCAGCAAACAAACAGGGGAGCCGAGCAGTACTTC.

The chain carries TRBV11-3 and TRBJ2-2, with 7 bases aligning to TRBD2. The CDR3 is 14 residues long. Germline V gives CDR1 SGHNT, CDR2 YENEEA. The J segment lost 5 bases and the V segment lost 6 bases, leaving 6 bases of the junction unmatched. CDR3 protein: CASRGSGPTGELFF. CDR3 sequence (DNA): TGTGCCAGCAGGGGTAGCGGGCCGACCGGGGAGCTGTTTTTT.

This clone has more than one count but fewer than ten. This rearrangement joins TRBV5-1 to TRBJ2-2; TRBD1 is a possible D gene (5 bases). With 6 bases removed from V and 4 bases from J, the gap between germline ends came to 16 bases. The germline V gene has CDR1 SGHRS and CDR2 YFSETQ. This CDR3 comprises 15 residues. The CDR3 nucleotides read TGCGCCAGCATCAGTGGCACAGGCTCCACCGGGGAGCTGTTTTTT. It specifies CASISGTGSTGELFF.

This chain links TRBV2 with TRBJ1-1; no clear D gene. The V end was cut by 4 bases, the J end by 1 base, with 10 bases between. The CDR3 is 14 amino acids. Per germline, CDR1 SNHLY and CDR2 FYNNEI. The CDR3 DNA sequence: TGTGCCAGCAGTGTCCAACCGGGGAACACTGAAGCTTTCTTT. Translating it yields CASSVQPGNTEAFF.

The chain has TRBV15 and TRBJ1-1, with a possible D match to TRBD1 (5 bases). Trimming took off 5 bases at V and 1 base at J, with 11 bases between the two ends. The CDR3 extends over 14 amino acids. Germline lookup yields CDR1 LNHNV and CDR2 YYDKDF (reference sequence). CDR3 in DNA: TGTGCCACCAGCGGGGGGACGGCGAACACTGAAGCTTTCTTT. Amino acids: CATSGGTANTEAFF.

This chain joins TRBV7-2 and TRBJ2-3; D call uncertain. CDR1 SGHTA and CDR2 FQGNSA come from the germline V gene. The CDR3 is made up of 12 amino acids. Trimming pared 6 bases from V and 4 bases from J, leaving 8 bases between. CDR3 sequence (DNA): TGTGCCAGCAGTTCGTTATCAGATACGCAGTATTTT. Encoded protein: CASSSLSDTQYF.

J is TRBJ2-7 and V is TRBV7-6; D is unresolved. This CDR3 has 14 residues. CDR1 SGHVS and CDR2 FNYEAQ come from the germline V gene. V gave up 2 bases and J gave up 1 base, with 9 bases separating them. The CDR3: CASSLYTLSYEQYF. The DNA of the CDR3 is TGTGCCAGCAGCTTATATACATTATCCTACGAGCAGTACTTC.

The rearrangement uses TRBV4-2 and TRBJ1-5; 7 bases are a match to TRBD1. CDR3 length: 16 residues. In germline, CDR1 is LGHNA, CDR2 YNFKEQ. J lost 4 bases, V lost 0 bases, and 6 bases had no gene match. The CDR3 nucleotides read TGTGCCAGCAGCCAAGATGCGGGACAGACTAATCAGCCCCAGCATTTT. Translating gives CASSQDAGQTNQPQHF.

The chain joins TRBV7-3 to TRBJ2-1; TRBD2 matches at 9 bases. This CDR3 is built from 15 residues. Trimming cost V 0 bases and J 9 bases; bases outside gene matches: 6. CDR1 SGHTA and CDR2 FQGTGA come from the germline V gene. In DNA form, the CDR3 reads TGTGCCAGCAGCTTAACTAGCGGGAGTTCGGGTGAGCAGTTCTTC. Its protein product is CASSLTSGSSGEQFF.